The 14 T cell receptor beta chains below all came from one sample that was sequenced in a study of OX40 agonist ivuxolimab in advanced cancers. Clones were sequenced by immunoSEQ multiplex PCR, and TCRdb holds only the in-frame ones, with some missing. The sample records approximately 89,000 clones, around nine tenths being singletons. Sequences were derived from CD4+ or CD8+ T cells sorted from blood, sampled in a trial of the OX40 agonist ivuxolimab. The receptors originated from an adult with an advanced solid tumor such as melanoma, head and neck, liver or kidney cancer.

This clone showed up just once. V is TRBV27 and J is TRBJ2-1; D might be TRBD2 (6 bases). Germline-derived CDR1 and CDR2 are MNHEY and SMNVEV (reference sequence). Trimming took off 5 bases at V and 14 bases at J, with 16 bases between the two ends. This CDR3 spans 12 amino acids. CDR3 nucleotide sequence: TGTGCCAGCAGTATAACTAGCCCTACTGAGTTCTTC. Amino acids: CASSITSPTEFF.

The CDR3 is CASSLDSDSNTGELFF. DNA for the CDR3: TGTGCCAGCAGCTTAGACAGCGACTCGAACACCGGGGAGCTGTTTTTT. The V gene is TRBV7-3, the J gene TRBJ2-2; maybe TRBD1 (5 bases). V dropped 2 bases and J dropped 0 bases, with 10 bases sitting between them. The CDR3 extends over 16 amino acids. The germline V gene encodes CDR1 SGHTA and CDR2 FQGTGA.

This clone was seen only a few times. The chain couples TRBV7-2 to TRBJ1-5; D is undetermined. The CDR3 spans 13 residues. Germline V gene sequence: CDR1 SGHTA, CDR2 FQGNSA. Trimming removed 5 bases at V and 7 bases at J, with 12 bases between. This chain's CDR3 is CASSTSGRQPQHF. The CDR3 DNA reads TGTGCCAGCAGCACCTCGGGTCGCCAGCCCCAGCATTTT. Using reference TRBV7-2 and TRBJ1-5 for the parts outside the CDR3, the full variable domain is GAGVSQSPSNKVTEKGKDVELRCDPISGHTALYWYRQSLGQGLEFLIYFQGNSAPDKSGLPSDRFSAERTGGSVSTLTIQRTQQEDSAVYLCASSTSGRQPQHFGDGTRLSIL.

This clone appeared once. V gene TRBV5-4 combines with J gene TRBJ2-2; D is unresolved. Trimming stripped 2 bases from V and 2 bases from J, with 10 bases between. Germline lookup yields CDR1 SGHNT and CDR2 YYREEE (reference sequence). The CDR3 runs to 15 residues. CDR3 loop: CASSLPGFNTGELFF. The CDR3 region has the DNA TGTGCCAGCAGCTTACCGGGTTTTAACACCGGGGAGCTGTTTTTT.

The genes are TRBV7-2 and TRBJ2-1; 10 nucleotides agree with TRBD2. Trimming cost V 10 bases and J 10 bases; bases outside gene matches: 16. This CDR3 is 15 amino acids long. CDR1 and CDR2 (germline): SGHTA, FQGNSA. The CDR3 spells CATSIAGGRIFEQFF. For the CDR3, the DNA is TGTGCCACCTCAATAGCGGGAGGACGGATCTTCGAGCAGTTCTTC. Filled out from reference TRBV7-2 and TRBJ2-1, the complete variable domain reads GAGVSQSPSNKVTEKGKDVELRCDPISGHTALYWYRQSLGQGLEFLIYFQGNSAPDKSGLPSDRFSAERTGGSVSTLTIQRTQQEDSAVYLCATSIAGGRIFEQFFGPGTRLTVL.

The chain has TRBV4-3 and TRBJ1-1; tentative D call: TRBD1 (6 bases). V was trimmed by 5 bases and J by 1 base, leaving 11 bases between them. The germline V gene encodes CDR1 LGHNA and CDR2 YSLEER. This CDR3 has 14 residues. CDR3 residues: CASSRQAQNTEAFF. The CDR3 nucleotides read TGCGCCAGCAGCAGACAGGCTCAGAACACTGAAGCTTTCTTT.

V is TRBV18 and J is TRBJ1-2; D unclear. This CDR3 is built from 12 residues. The germline gives CDR1 KGHSH, CDR2 LQKENI. V was trimmed by 3 bases and J by 3 bases, leaving 5 bases between them. This CDR3 is CASSPMDYGYTF. CDR3 nucleotides: TGTGCCAGCTCACCCATGGACTATGGCTACACCTTC. Using reference TRBV18 and TRBJ1-2 for the parts outside the CDR3, the full variable domain is NAGVMQNPRHLVRRRGQEARLRCSPMKGHSHVYWYRQLPEEGLKFMVYLQKENIIDESGMPKERFSAEFPKEGPSILRIQQVVRGDSAAYFCASSPMDYGYTFGSGTRLTVV.

V gene TRBV7-9 combines with J gene TRBJ2-3, with D maybe TRBD2 (6 bases). Germline V lookup: CDR1 SEHNR, CDR2 FQNEAQ (reference sequence). CDR3 size: 17 residues. V dropped 4 bases and J dropped 9 bases, with 26 bases sitting between them. The CDR3 is CASSSILATKRDGTQYF. DNA of the CDR3: TGTGCCAGCAGCTCGATCCTAGCGACCAAGAGAGATGGGACGCAGTATTTT. Filled out from reference TRBV7-9 and TRBJ2-3, the complete variable domain reads DTGVSQNPRHKITKRGQNVTFRCDPISEHNRLYWYRQTLGQGPEFLTYFQNEAQLEKSRLLSDRFSAERPKGSFSTLEIQRTEQGDSAMYLCASSSILATKRDGTQYFGPGTRLTVL.

The chain couples TRBV28 to TRBJ2-4; maybe TRBD1 (5 bases). This CDR3 region has 14 residues. Germline V lookup: CDR1 MDHEN, CDR2 SYDVKM. With 8 bases removed from V and 2 bases from J, the gap between germline ends came to 13 bases. This chain's CDR3 is CASLDSLTKNIQYF. The CDR3 DNA follows: TGTGCCAGCCTAGACAGTTTGACCAAAAACATTCAGTACTTC.

This rearrangement joins TRBV15 to TRBJ2-1; 11 bases are a match to TRBD2. The J segment lost 1 base and the V segment lost 2 bases, leaving 10 bases of the junction unmatched. This CDR3 is built from 19 residues. Germline CDR1 reads LNHNV; CDR2 reads YYDKDF (reference sequence). The CDR3 DNA reads as TGTGCCACCAGCAGATCAATAGCGGGAGGGTGGGGTTCCTACAATGAGCAGTTCTTC. Encoded protein: CATSRSIAGGWGSYNEQFF.

V gene TRBV11-3 combines with J gene TRBJ2-7, with D unresolved. This CDR3 has 14 amino acids. The germline V gene has CDR1 SGHNT and CDR2 YENEEA. Between the trimmed V and J ends, which lost 0 bases and 3 bases, there was a span of 9 bases. Here the CDR3 DNA reads TGTGCCAGCAGCTTAGAAGGTAGGAGCTACGAGCAGTACTTC. It encodes CASSLEGRSYEQYF.

The V call is TRBV6-5, the J call TRBJ2-5; TRBD2 matches at 9 bases. Germline V gives CDR1 MNHEY, CDR2 SVGAGI. The CDR3 length is 15 residues. The junction had 4 bases not matched to a gene; V was cut back by 0 bases and J by 5 bases. The CDR3 DNA follows: TGTGCCAGCAGTTACTCCCAAGCGGGAGGCGAGACCCAGTACTTC. Its protein product is CASSYSQAGGETQYF.

This clone was seen more than once but under ten times. The chain joins TRBV18 to TRBJ1-3, with D possibly matching TRBD1 (5 bases). The CDR3 extends over 18 amino acids. The germline CDR1 and CDR2 sequences are KGHSH and LQKENI. Trimming shortened V by 0 bases and J by 0 bases, and 15 bases separated the two germline ends. CDR3 coding DNA: TGTGCCAGCTCACCACCCTCTAGACAGCAAAGCTCTGGAAACACCATATATTTT. This codes for CASSPPSRQQSSGNTIYF. The whole variable domain, filled in from reference TRBV18 and TRBJ1-3, reads NAGVMQNPRHLVRRRGQEARLRCSPMKGHSHVYWYRQLPEEGLKFMVYLQKENIIDESGMPKERFSAEFPKEGPSILRIQQVVRGDSAAYFCASSPPSRQQSSGNTIYFGEGSWLTVV.

The chain carries TRBV7-3 and TRBJ2-5, with 12 bases fitting TRBD2. This CDR3 has 15 amino acids. J lost 5 bases, V lost 4 bases, and 5 bases had no gene match. Germline V gene data show CDR1 as SGHTA and CDR2 as FQGTGA. CDR3 in DNA: TGTGCCAGCAGCTCGACTAGCGGGAGAAGTGAGACCCAGTACTTC. The encoded protein is CASSSTSGRSETQYF.